This passage covers 23 T cell receptor beta chains from one sample sequenced in a study of response to subunit inactivated influenza vaccine (dated 2018 in TCRdb). Libraries came from RT-PCR. The listed sequencing device is Illumina HiSeq 2500. TCRdb took the public reads, trimmed them with fastp at Q25, ran MiXCR for clone calling and kept in-frame beta chains. Every CDR3 protein is listed once, alongside the most common genes and DNA of its rows. A total of roughly 460,000 distinct CDR3 sequences appear in this sample, approximately 11% of them only once. Over 9.5% of the sample is held by the ten biggest clonotypes. The sample's time point label, decoded: around 47 days after influenza vaccine administration. Sequencing was performed on PBMCs from blood, taken roughly 46 days after vaccination. The receptors come from a man aged 50-60 years who received an inactivated influenza vaccine. Donor details come from another sample of the same person, matched by shared clones.

V and J are TRBV27 and TRBJ2-7; D may be TRBD2 (5 bases). The CDR3 is 13 amino acids. Trimming pared 2 bases from V and 6 bases from J, leaving 11 bases between. Germline lookup yields CDR1 MNHEY and CDR2 SMNVEV (reference sequence). In DNA form, the CDR3 reads TGTGCCAGCAGTTTAGAGGGTTGGGGCGAGCAGTACTTC. Residues: CASSLEGWGEQYF.

In nucleotides, the CDR3 is TGTGCCAGCAGCTTAACGATTGAGACCCAGTACTTC. Protein: CASSLTIETQYF. The gene calls are TRBV7-9 and TRBJ2-5; D uncertain. Germline V gene sequence: CDR1 SEHNR, CDR2 FQNEAQ (reference sequence). V was clipped by 2 bases and J by 5 bases, with 6 bases between them. The CDR3 sequence is 12 residues long.

The table lists this clonotype with many counts. This sequence joins TRBV20-1 and TRBJ2-7; 10 bases match TRBD2. With V trimmed by 6 bases and J by 3 bases, 8 bases remained unmatched. Germline V gene lookup returns CDR1 DFQATT and CDR2 SNEGSKA (reference sequence). This CDR3 region has 14 residues. CDR3 loop: CSAHGLAEDYEQYF. CDR3 nucleotide sequence: TGCAGTGCGCACGGACTAGCGGAAGACTACGAGCAGTACTTC.

This chain links TRBV25-1 with TRBJ1-2, with D possibly matching TRBD1 (5 bases). The CDR3 totals 12 residues. The V gene's germline CDR1 is MGHDK and CDR2 SYGVNS. Deletions cut 7 bases from V and 6 bases from J, with 12 bases between. The CDR3 spells CASNSVGDGYTF. CDR3 bases: TGTGCCAGCAACAGCGTGGGGGATGGCTACACCTTC.

This clonotype was seen more than once but under ten times. The rearrangement uses TRBV5-1 and TRBJ2-1; tentative D call: TRBD2 (7 bases). Germline CDR1 is SGHRS and CDR2 is YFSETQ. The CDR3 covers 18 residues. The V and J ends lost 3 bases and 3 bases respectively, with 22 bases between them. Here the CDR3 reads CASSYAGTLSGNYNEQFF. For the CDR3, the DNA is TGCGCCAGCAGCTACGCGGGGACATTAAGCGGGAACTACAATGAGCAGTTCTTC. Full variable domain (outside the CDR3, taken from reference TRBV5-1 and TRBJ2-1): KAGVTQTPRYLIKTRGQQVTLSCSPISGHRSVSWYQQTPGQGLQFLFEYFSETQRNKGNFPGRFSGRQFSNSRSEMNVSTLELGDSALYLCASSYAGTLSGNYNEQFFGPGTRLTVL.

The rearrangement links TRBV4-1 to TRBJ1-5, with a possible D match to TRBD1 (6 bases). The ends were cut back, 3 bases at V and 5 bases at J, with 17 bases in the middle. This CDR3 is built from 16 residues. Per the germline V gene, CDR1 is MGHRA and CDR2 is YSYEKL. CDR3 in amino acids: CASSQGGLRSDQPQHF. The CDR3 DNA reads TGCGCCAGCAGCCAGGGGGGGCTTCGATCGGATCAGCCCCAGCATTTT.

This clonotype showed up just a few times. V gene TRBV5-1 combines with J gene TRBJ2-5; D gene ambiguous. CDR3 size: 14 residues. Germline V gives CDR1 SGHRS, CDR2 YFSETQ. Between the trimmed V and J ends, which lost 2 bases and 4 bases, there was a span of 12 bases. CDR3 nucleotide sequence: TGCGCCAGCAGCTTTAATAACGTTGGAGAGACCCAGTACTTC. It is translated as CASSFNNVGETQYF.

This clonotype appeared many times. The chain joins TRBV29-1 to TRBJ2-1, with D unresolved. Trimming cost V 3 bases and J 5 bases, with 8 bases left between them. The CDR3 is 12 amino acids. The V gene's germline CDR1 is SQVTM and CDR2 ANQGSEA. The CDR3 DNA reads as TGCAGCGTTGAGCCAGGACACAATGAGCAGTTCTTC. Protein product: CSVEPGHNEQFF.

This clonotype has only a few counts. V is TRBV20-1 and J is TRBJ2-7, with D possibly matching TRBD2 (6 bases). The CDR3 extends over 14 amino acids. Germline CDR1 and CDR2: DFQATT and SNEGSKA (reference sequence). V gave up 3 bases and J gave up 5 bases, with 17 bases separating them. The CDR3 DNA sequence: TGCAGTGCTAGGCCTGGGGGGAAGGTGCACGAGCAGTACTTC. Translating it yields CSARPGGKVHEQYF.

This clonotype was counted ten times or more. Written as DNA, the CDR3 is TGCAGTGCCGAGTCTGGCAGTGGGAGTTTGAATGAGCAGTTCTTC. Translating gives CSAESGSGSLNEQFF. The chain recombines TRBV20-1 with TRBJ2-1, with a possible D match to TRBD2 (5 bases). Trimming cost V 6 bases and J 7 bases, with 22 bases left between them. CDR3 length equals 15 residues. Germline V lookup: CDR1 DFQATT, CDR2 SNEGSKA (reference sequence).

This clonotype has a count of ten or more. The chain recombines TRBV7-9 with TRBJ2-7; the match to TRBD2 covers 11 bases. The CDR3 spans 16 residues. CDR1 SEHNR and CDR2 FQNEAQ come from the germline V gene (reference sequence). After removal of 2 bases from V and 5 bases from J, the junction contained 8 bases not matched to a gene. The CDR3 DNA is TGTGCCAGCAGCTTATCACTAGCGGGAGCGGTGGACGAGCAGTACTTC. Protein sequence: CASSLSLAGAVDEQYF. Drawing the rest from reference TRBV7-9 and TRBJ2-7, the complete variable domain is DTGVSQNPRHKITKRGQNVTFRCDPISEHNRLYWYRQTLGQGPEFLTYFQNEAQLEKSRLLSDRFSAERPKGSFSTLEIQRTEQGDSAMYLCASSLSLAGAVDEQYFGPGTRLTVT.

This clonotype has more than one count but fewer than ten. This chain uses TRBV7-9 with TRBJ2-7, with 7 bases identical to TRBD1. Germline V lookup: CDR1 SEHNR, CDR2 FQNEAQ (reference sequence). The CDR3 totals 15 residues. Losses at the gene ends were 5 bases for V and 3 bases for J; bases not matched to a gene: 10. CDR3 amino acids: CASSDDREGDYEQYF. DNA for the CDR3: TGTGCCAGCAGCGACGACAGGGAAGGGGACTACGAGCAGTACTTC.

The chain combines TRBV6-1 with TRBJ2-7; the D gene is possibly TRBD1 (5 bases). Germline CDR1 and CDR2: MNHNS and SASEGT. Trimming cost V 2 bases and J 0 bases, with 14 bases left between them. The CDR3 is 16 residues long. As DNA, the CDR3 is TGTGCCAGCAGTGAAAGGGGCGCCGTTCACTCCTACGAGCAGTACTTC. Translated: CASSERGAVHSYEQYF.

The chain has TRBV20-1 and TRBJ2-1; D is perhaps TRBD2 (6 bases). V lost 2 bases and J 6 bases, leaving 14 bases between the germline ends. The CDR3 length is 14 residues. Germline CDR1 DFQATT, CDR2 SNEGSKA (reference sequence). The CDR3 here is CSARYRDFLNEQFF. In DNA form, the CDR3 reads TGCAGTGCTAGATACCGGGACTTCCTCAATGAGCAGTTCTTC.

The rearrangement joins TRBV5-1 to TRBJ1-6, with D unresolved. CDR3 length: 15 amino acids. V dropped 3 bases and J dropped 7 bases, with 14 bases sitting between them. Germline assignment: CDR1 SGHRS and CDR2 YFSETQ. CDR3 residues: CASSSTGGLNSPLHF. CDR3 sequence (DNA): TGCGCCAGCAGCTCCACGGGTGGGTTGAATTCACCCCTCCACTTT.

This clonotype was recorded a few times. The V gene is TRBV6-1, the J gene TRBJ1-2; 7 bases align to TRBD1. The CDR3 sequence is 15 residues long. CDR1 is MNHNS, CDR2 SASEGT, per germline. The trim removed 7 bases at V and 7 bases at J, leaving 15 bases unmatched. The CDR3 sequence: CASTKGQLVSLGYTF. The CDR3 DNA is TGTGCCAGCACCAAGGGACAGTTGGTTTCCCTTGGCTACACCTTC.

The chain carries TRBV2 and TRBJ1-2; D possibly corresponds to TRBD1 (6 bases). The CDR3 spans 16 residues. Between the trimmed V and J ends, which lost 1 base and 4 bases, there was a span of 16 bases. The germline gives CDR1 SNHLY, CDR2 FYNNEI. The CDR3 DNA reads as TGTGCCAGCAGTGAAGAGTCGGGGGGCCTGGGCTATGGCTACACCTTC. It codes for CASSEESGGLGYGYTF.

This clonotype was seen more than once but under ten times. This chain connects TRBV5-1 to TRBJ2-5; 7 bases match TRBD1. The CDR3 is 14 amino acids. The V gene end was trimmed by 5 bases and the J gene end by 5 bases; junction bases not matched to a gene: 9. The germline V gene encodes CDR1 SGHRS and CDR2 YFSETQ. CDR3 coding DNA: TGCGCCAGCAGTCTCGGGACAGCCGGGGAGACCCAGTACTTC. This gives the protein CASSLGTAGETQYF.

This clonotype was observed a few times. This chain uses TRBV24-1 with TRBJ1-2; a weak D match, TRBD1 (5 bases). The CDR3 totals 13 residues. Germline lookup yields CDR1 KGHDR and CDR2 SFDVKD. V lost 3 bases to trimming and J lost 3 bases, with 7 bases between them. DNA of the CDR3: TGTGCCACCAGTGATGCCAGGGACTATGGCTACACCTTC. It encodes CATSDARDYGYTF.

V gene TRBV20-1 combines with J gene TRBJ2-5, with D uncertain. CDR1 and CDR2 from the germline V gene are DFQATT and SNEGSKA (reference sequence). The ends were cut back, 3 bases at V and 2 bases at J, with 7 bases in the middle. The CDR3 extends over 12 amino acids. The CDR3 coding sequence is TGCAGTGCTAGTTGGGGTCAAGAGACCCAGTACTTC. This encodes CSASWGQETQYF.

This chain links TRBV7-6 with TRBJ2-3; TRBD2 matches 14 bases. Germline V gives CDR1 SGHVS, CDR2 FNYEAQ. The V gene end was trimmed by 1 base and the J gene end by 5 bases; junction bases not matched to a gene: 11. CDR3 length: 19 residues. Here the CDR3 reads CASSLETSGRATRLDTQYF. For the CDR3, the DNA is TGTGCCAGCAGCTTAGAGACTAGCGGGAGGGCCACTCGTCTAGATACGCAGTATTTT.

This chain links TRBV12-3 or TRBV12-4 with TRBJ2-5; no clear D. The CDR3 contains 14 residues. V lost 6 bases to trimming and J lost 7 bases, with 18 bases between them. CDR3 DNA sequence: TGTGCCAGCAGCCGTTTATCCAAAAAGGGGACCCAGTACTTC. This sequence encodes CASSRLSKKGTQYF.

This clonotype was recorded at least ten times. The CDR3 loop is CATSDATPGGGQSKTQYF. DNA of the CDR3: TGTGCCACCAGTGACGCCACGCCCGGCGGGGGTCAGTCCAAGACCCAGTACTTC. The gene calls are TRBV24-1 and TRBJ2-5; TRBD2 aligns across 7 bases. V dropped 4 bases and J dropped 6; count of bases not matched to a gene: 19. The length of the CDR3 is 18 residues. Germline lookup yields CDR1 KGHDR and CDR2 SFDVKD.